This T cell receptor beta chain originates from a study of cytomegalovirus exposure and HLA in healthy donors. Looking at the study overall: A previous analysis identified approximately 110 million unique TCR beta sequences derived from 180 million or so T cells.

PCR involved 60 Vbeta and 13 Jbeta primers. Sequencing was performed with immunoSEQ multiplex PCR; in TCRdb, only in-frame clones are kept and a portion is missing. Of 150,000 to 180,000 clones in the sample, 65% to 85% were seen once. Trimming cost V 3 bases and J 6 bases; bases outside gene matches: 1. The CDR3 length is 13 residues. CDR1 SGHTA and CDR2 FQGNSA come from the germline V gene. The source is a woman in her thirties or forties in good health and CMV-seropositive. The genes are TRBV7-2 and TRBJ2-2; 7 bases fit TRBD2. Input material: PBMCs. DNA for the CDR3: TGTGCCAGCAGCTTTACTAGCGCCGGGGAGCTGTTTTTT. This codes for CASSFTSAGELFF.